This TCR beta chain was sequenced for a study of Tregs in tolerant kidney transplant recipients. Sequencing was performed with immunoSEQ multiplex PCR; in TCRdb, only in-frame clones are kept and a portion is missing. This sample has just under 65,000 clones, with less than 98% found just once. Study conclusions and caveats: In tolerant patients, donor-specific Tregs outgrew total Tregs, suggesting antigen-driven expansion. Expanding Tregs on activated donor B cells appeared to best identify donor-specific TCRbeta clones. Some patients' samples used different primers over time, so nucleotide sequences weren't comparable.

Unstimulated Tregs (CD4+CD25+CD127-) and CD4+CD25- non-Tregs were sorted from PBMCs. Comment on this clone: Its antigen is undetermined.

The CDR3 extends over 16 amino acids. The germline V and J ends were trimmed by 2 bases and 0 bases, with 13 bases remaining between them. Per germline, CDR1 GTSNPN and CDR2 SVGIG (reference sequence). The chain combines TRBV30 with TRBJ1-4; unclear D gene. The material sequenced was Tregs from blood, taken before the transplant. The sequence came from a human donor who received a combined kidney and bone marrow transplant. The CDR3 DNA reads TGTGCCTGGAGTAAAGGGAGTGGGGCAACTAATGAAAAACTGTTTTTT. Translation gives CAWSKGSGATNEKLFF.